Presented here are 5 T cell receptor beta chains from one specimen sequenced in a study of T cell responses to AZD1222 COVID-19 vaccine. Generated by immunoSEQ multiplex PCR, the TCRdb table keeps only in-frame clones and is missing some. This table holds 110,000 to 150,000 clones, roughly 90% found once. The sample here was peripheral blood, taken 28 days after the second AZD1222 dose. These receptors originate from an adult who received the AZD1222 COVID-19 vaccine.

This chain uses TRBV7-3 with TRBJ1-6; D is undetermined. The germline V gene encodes CDR1 SGHTA and CDR2 FQGTGA. With 5 bases removed from V and 8 bases from J, the gap between germline ends came to 10 bases. This CDR3 contains 13 residues. CDR3 sequence (DNA): TGTGCCAGCAGCCGTACCGTGGATTCACCCCTCCACTTT. Translated: CASSRTVDSPLHF.

The gene calls are TRBV3-1 (or the pseudogene TRBV3-2) and TRBJ2-2; no clear D gene. This CDR3 has 16 amino acids. CDR1 and CDR2 from the germline V gene are LGHDT and YNNKEL (reference sequence). V lost 0 bases and J lost 0, with 8 bases in between. The CDR3 coding sequence is TGTGCCAGCAGCCAAGAGCAGGCAGCGAACACCGGGGAGCTGTTTTTT. Translating it yields CASSQEQAANTGELFF.

The chain links TRBV7-3 to TRBJ2-7, with a possible D match to TRBD2 (6 bases). V shed 5 bases and J shed 3 bases, with 17 bases lying between them. CDR1 is SGHTA and CDR2 is FQGTGA in the germline V gene. This CDR3 region has 15 residues. CDR3 loop: CASSLTAAGSYEQYF. In DNA form, the CDR3 reads TGTGCCAGCAGCCTTACGGCCGCGGGGAGCTACGAGCAGTACTTC. The full variable domain, rest sourced from reference TRBV7-3 and TRBJ2-7, is GAGVSQTPSNKVTEKGKYVELRCDPISGHTALYWYRQSLGQGPEFLIYFQGTGAADDSGLPNDRFFAVRPEGSVSTLKIQRTERGDSAVYLCASSLTAAGSYEQYFGPGTRLTVT.

The V and J genes are TRBV5-1 and TRBJ1-3; D is uncertain. V lost 0 bases and J lost 8, with 15 bases in between. The germline V gene encodes CDR1 SGHRS and CDR2 YFSETQ. This CDR3 spans 15 amino acids. CDR3 protein: CASSLASMGKDTIYF. The DNA of the CDR3 is TGCGCCAGCAGCTTGGCCTCCATGGGAAAAGACACCATATATTTT.

The chain carries TRBV7-2 and TRBJ1-5; weak D call: TRBD1 (6 bases). The germline CDR1 and CDR2 sequences are SGHTA and FQGNSA. The CDR3 consists of 15 residues. The ends were cut back, 5 bases at V and 4 bases at J, with 15 bases in the middle. The CDR3 nucleotides read TGTGCCAGCAGCCGGGGGGGTCAGGGGAATCAGCCCCAGCATTTT. Translation gives CASSRGGQGNQPQHF.